The 6 T cell receptor beta chains reported below all come from one sample, sequenced in a study of STAT5B mutations in CD4+ large granular lymphocyte leukemia. Libraries were prepared by immunoSEQ multiplex PCR; TCRdb keeps only in-frame clonotypes and omits some of them. This table has under 40,000 clones, roughly 77% appearing once. Material: CD4+ T cells from blood buffy coats. The receptors stem from a human donor in good health.

The chain recombines TRBV11-3 with TRBJ2-5; TRBD1 matches at 7 bases. Germline V gene lookup returns CDR1 SGHNT and CDR2 YENEEA. This CDR3 comprises 16 residues. V trimming: 5 bases; J trimming: 4 bases; junction bases outside the gene matches: 13. CDR3 in amino acids: CASSPFQGDWGETQYF. Here the CDR3 DNA reads TGTGCCAGCAGCCCGTTCCAGGGGGATTGGGGAGAGACCCAGTACTTC.

This clone came up once. The CDR3: CASSVATKAGRLTDTQYF. In DNA form, the CDR3 reads TGTGCCAGCAGCGTAGCTACTAAGGCGGGGCGACTCACAGATACGCAGTATTTT. The V gene is TRBV9, the J gene TRBJ2-3; tentative D call: TRBD2 (6 bases). Germline V CDR1 and CDR2: SGDLS, YYNGEE. V was shortened by 0 bases and J by 2 bases, with 19 bases between the two germline ends. CDR3 length: 18 residues.

The rearrangement links TRBV28 to TRBJ1-6; D is undetermined. Germline V CDR1 and CDR2: MDHEN, SYDVKM. Deletions cut 2 bases from V and 7 bases from J, with 15 bases between. This CDR3 region has 16 residues. CDR3 in DNA: TGTGCCAGCAGTTTACCGGGAGGAACGAACAATTCACCCCTCCACTTT. Its translation: CASSLPGGTNNSPLHF. The full variable domain, with the rest looked up from reference TRBV28 and TRBJ1-6, is DVKVTQSSRYLVKRTGEKVFLECVQDMDHENMFWYRQDPGLGLRLIYFSYDVKMKEKGDIPEGYSVSREKKERFSLILESASTNQTSMYLCASSLPGGTNNSPLHFGNGTRLTVT.

V and J are TRBV5-4 and TRBJ2-1; 14 nucleotides agree with TRBD2. Germline loops: CDR1 SGHNT, CDR2 YYREEE (reference sequence). V lost 4 bases, J lost 4 bases, and 7 bases stayed unmatched. The CDR3 has 17 amino acids. The DNA of the CDR3 is TGTGCCAGCAGCCCCGGACTAGCGGGGGGCCGGTACAATGAGCAGTTCTTC. Encoded protein: CASSPGLAGGRYNEQFF.

This clone occurred a few times. The chain employs TRBV27 and TRBJ1-5, with 7 bases identical to TRBD1. From germline, CDR1 is MNHEY and CDR2 SMNVEV (reference sequence). The V segment lost 5 bases and the J segment 3 bases; nucleotides outside the gene matches: 7. This CDR3 has 15 amino acids. Here the CDR3 reads CASSPRDSSNQPQHF. The CDR3 DNA reads TGTGCCAGCAGTCCTAGGGACAGCTCCAATCAGCCCCAGCATTTT.

This clone was found a few times. This chain uses TRBV28 with TRBJ1-4, with D unresolved. The CDR3 sequence is 15 residues long. Germline V gene data show CDR1 as MDHEN and CDR2 as SYDVKM. V lost 3 bases to trimming and J lost 7 bases, with 15 bases between them. CDR3 sequence (DNA): TGTGCCAGCAGTTTGGCGGGTTCTGGCGGTGAAAAACTGTTTTTT. It encodes CASSLAGSGGEKLFF.